The entry that follows covers one TCR beta chain sequence. Its matching antigen is unknown. This sample was included in a study of cytomegalovirus exposure and HLA in healthy donors. Broader study findings: The authors enumerated under 200 TCR beta chains as linked to cytomegalovirus. Rarity characterized most TCR sequences, yet some public TCRs appeared in many donors. Subsequent analysis of the approximately 110 validation repertoires found a tendency for first-cohort TCR clusters to co-occur.

Profiling relied on immunoSEQ multiplex PCR, and the TCRdb table lists in-frame clones only, not all of them. The sample has tens of thousands of clones, 93% seen once. CDR3 length equals 13 residues. The V gene lost 3 bases and the J gene lost 2 bases, with 8 bases spanning the gap. From germline, CDR1 is SEHNR and CDR2 FQNEAQ (reference sequence). The source is a woman aged 30 to 39 in good health and CMV-seronegative. The chain joins TRBV7-9 to TRBJ2-7; the D gene is possibly TRBD1 (5 bases). The specimen was PBMCs. The CDR3 spells CASSLWTTYEQYF. CDR3 nucleotides: TGTGCCAGCAGCTTGTGGACAACCTACGAGCAGTACTTC.